The rows below give T cell receptor beta chains drawn from one sample of a study of cytomegalovirus exposure and HLA in healthy donors. Measured with immunoSEQ multiplex PCR; TCRdb has only the in-frame clones, and not every one. In the table there are some 130,000 clones, 75% to 85% of which are singletons. The sequenced material came from PBMCs. These receptors all stem from a female donor in good health and CMV-seropositive. The CDR3 runs from the conserved cysteine through the conserved F or W.

cdr3_length v_call cdr3_aa
13 TRBV7-9 CASSLAGAQEQYF
14 TRBV5-1 CASSRGRAENEQFF
13 TRBV5-5 CASSLDRVEKLFF
17 TRBV19 CASSTDSDSSGANVLTF
17 TRBV7-6 CASSLVAGQAFSYEQYF
14 TRBV6-5 CASSYHGLGETQYF
14 TRBV11-3 CASSLAGGYNEQFF
15 TRBV2 CASRNRGVDNSPLHF
13 TRBV6-1 CASSKAGAYEQYF
16 TRBV7-2 CASSLMGLAGHCEQYF
12 TRBV28 CASSLQTDTQYF
13 TRBV6-5 CASSPIGGYEQYF
13 TRBV7-3 CASSQIRESPLHF